The 15 T cell receptor beta chains below all came from one sample that was sequenced in a study of cytomegalovirus exposure and HLA in healthy donors. Researchers ran the PCR with 60 Vbeta and 13 Jbeta primers. Libraries were prepared by immunoSEQ multiplex PCR; TCRdb keeps only in-frame clonotypes and omits some of them. The table includes roughly 170,000 clones, 80% to 90% detected once. Sequencing was carried out using PBMCs. These receptors all come from a girl aged 10 to 17 in good health and CMV-seropositive.

J is TRBJ2-1 and V is TRBV7-9, with 8 bases identical to TRBD2. Losses at the gene ends were 6 bases for V and 0 bases for J; bases not matched to a gene: 10. The germline V gene encodes CDR1 SEHNR and CDR2 FQNEAQ (reference sequence). This CDR3 contains 17 residues. The DNA of the CDR3 is TGTGCCAGCAGTTCCGACGAGCGGGGGCACTCCTACAATGAGCAGTTCTTC. Encoded protein: CASSSDERGHSYNEQFF.

The chain uses TRBV11-3 and TRBJ2-7; 7 bases match TRBD1. Germline CDR1 is SGHNT and CDR2 is YENEEA. This CDR3 region has 14 residues. The junction had 6 bases not matched to a gene; V was cut back by 2 bases and J by 5 bases. CDR3 amino acids: CASSLRDRENEQYF. The CDR3 region has the DNA TGTGCCAGCAGCTTACGGGACAGAGAAAACGAGCAGTACTTC.

V usage is TRBV7-2 and J usage is TRBJ1-2, with 7 bases that match TRBD1. This CDR3 region has 16 residues. Germline V gene data show CDR1 as SGHTA and CDR2 as FQGNSA. V lost 6 bases, J lost 2 bases, and 12 bases stayed unmatched. CDR3 sequence: CASRIHGGGVNYGYTF. CDR3 in DNA: TGTGCCAGCAGAATCCATGGAGGGGGCGTGAACTATGGCTACACCTTC.

This chain connects TRBV19 to TRBJ1-6, with 7 nucleotides matching TRBD1. With V trimmed by 3 bases and J by 6 bases, 2 bases remained unmatched. The CDR3 runs 14 residues. Germline V lookup: CDR1 LNHDA, CDR2 SQIVND (reference sequence). The CDR3: CASSIGQVNSPLHF. The DNA for the CDR3 is TGTGCCAGTAGTATCGGACAGGTTAATTCACCCCTCCACTTT.

This clone was seen a handful of times. The genes are TRBV15 and TRBJ1-6, with D perhaps matching TRBD1 (5 bases). This CDR3 contains 16 residues. From germline, CDR1 is LNHNV and CDR2 YYDKDF (reference sequence). V was cut by 0 bases and J by 5 bases, with 11 bases left in between. The CDR3 is CATSRDRTLNNSPLHF. In DNA, the CDR3 is TGTGCCACCAGCAGAGATAGGACACTCAATAATTCACCCCTCCACTTT.

The V call is TRBV9, the J call TRBJ2-7; 10 bases map to TRBD1. The V segment lost 3 bases and the J segment 3 bases; nucleotides outside the gene matches: 6. Germline CDR1 is SGDLS and CDR2 is YYNGEE. The CDR3 loop spans 15 amino acids. The CDR3 DNA is TGTGCCAGCAGCGCCGGGGGACAGGGGTTCTACGAGCAGTACTTC. Translating it yields CASSAGGQGFYEQYF. Full variable domain (remainder filled in from reference TRBV9 and TRBJ2-7): DSGVTQTPKHLITATGQRVTLRCSPRSGDLSVYWYQQSLDQGLQFLIQYYNGEERAKGNILERFSAQQFPDLHSELNLSSLELGDSALYFCASSAGGQGFYEQYFGPGTRLTVT.

This chain uses TRBV5-4 with TRBJ1-1; perhaps TRBD1 as D (5 bases). Germline V CDR1 and CDR2: SGHNT, YYREEE (reference sequence). CDR3 size: 17 residues. Trimming took 2 bases from V and 6 from J, leaving 23 bases between them. The CDR3 DNA follows: TGTGCCAGCAGCTTTGGGGGGGATATCCCCACTAGGGCTGAAGCTTTCTTT. It specifies CASSFGGDIPTRAEAFF. The full variable domain, rest sourced from reference TRBV5-4 and TRBJ1-1, is ETGVTQSPTHLIKTRGQQVTLRCSSQSGHNTVSWYQQALGQGPQFIFQYYREEENGRGNFPPRFSGLQFPNYSSELNVNALELDDSALYLCASSFGGDIPTRAEAFFGQGTRLTVV.

Points on this clone: Its ends do not fully match the called genes, so a read error is possible. This sequence joins TRBV7-7 and TRBJ2-1; 8 nucleotides line up with TRBD2. CDR1 is SSHAT, CDR2 FNYEAQ, per germline (reference sequence). The CDR3 runs 17 residues. The CDR3 sequence: CASSLEVGLGSYNEQFF. The CDR3 DNA is TGTGCTAGCAGCTTAGAGGTGGGACTAGGGTCCTACAATGAGCAGTTCTTC.

This chain links TRBV18 with TRBJ2-1, with 9 bases matching TRBD2. Trimming at V came to 3 bases and at J to 8 bases, leaving 14 bases not matched to a gene. The germline V gene encodes CDR1 KGHSH and CDR2 LQKENI. CDR3 length: 17 amino acids. For the CDR3, the DNA is TGTGCCAGCTCACCCACTAGGGGAGCGGGGGGTTCTGATGAGCAGTTCTTC. Amino acid sequence: CASSPTRGAGGSDEQFF. The full variable domain, completed using reference TRBV18 and TRBJ2-1, is NAGVMQNPRHLVRRRGQEARLRCSPMKGHSHVYWYRQLPEEGLKFMVYLQKENIIDESGMPKERFSAEFPKEGPSILRIQQVVRGDSAAYFCASSPTRGAGGSDEQFFGPGTRLTVL.

The sample holds a few counts of this clone. The chain recombines TRBV18 with TRBJ2-3, with D possibly TRBD2 on 5 matching bases. Trimming removed 4 bases from V and 0 bases from J, with 8 bases in between. Germline V CDR1 and CDR2: KGHSH, LQKENI. The CDR3 sequence is 14 residues long. Here the CDR3 DNA reads TGTGCCAGCTCACTTGAGGGCAGCACAGATACGCAGTATTTT. It translates to CASSLEGSTDTQYF.

This chain connects TRBV6-6 to TRBJ2-1, with TRBD2 as a possible D gene (7 bases). The germline gives CDR1 MNHNY, CDR2 SVGAGI (reference sequence). The CDR3 has 15 residues. V lost 7 bases and J 7 bases, leaving 20 bases between the germline ends. The DNA of the CDR3 is TGTGCCAGCAAATACGACGGGGGGCCCTTGAATGAGCAGTTCTTC. Translation gives CASKYDGGPLNEQFF.

The CDR3 loop is CASSIGPQSAVYYGYTF. The CDR3 DNA sequence: TGTGCCAGTAGTATTGGCCCCCAGTCGGCGGTCTACTATGGCTACACCTTC. This chain joins TRBV19 and TRBJ1-2, with D unresolved. Trimming removed 3 bases from V and 3 bases from J, with 20 bases in between. The CDR3 has 17 residues. Germline-derived CDR1 and CDR2 are LNHDA and SQIVND (reference sequence).

The chain is built from TRBV5-4 and TRBJ2-3, with D possibly matching TRBD2 (6 bases). Germline values: CDR1 SGHNT, CDR2 YYREEE (reference sequence). This CDR3 comprises 14 residues. Deletions cut 4 bases from V and 1 base from J, with 10 bases between. CDR3 nucleotides: TGTGCCAGCAGCCCGGGGGAAGGCACAGATACGCAGTATTTT. Translating gives CASSPGEGTDTQYF.

The V call is TRBV19, the J call TRBJ1-6; D is possibly TRBD1 (5 bases). V shed 3 bases and J shed 10 bases, with 19 bases lying between them. The germline CDR1 and CDR2 sequences are LNHDA and SQIVND (reference sequence). The CDR3 covers 16 residues. The CDR3 nucleotides read TGTGCCAGTAGTATCGCGGGAGCTACAGGTTGGTCACCCCTCCACTTT. Translation: CASSIAGATGWSPLHF.

The V gene is TRBV18, the J gene TRBJ2-1, with TRBD2 identical over 12 bases. The CDR3 extends over 19 amino acids. Germline-derived CDR1 and CDR2 are KGHSH and LQKENI. The V and J ends lost 2 bases and 0 bases, in that order; junction bases with no gene match: 8. The CDR3 DNA sequence: TGTGCCAGCTCACCATACCTGGGACTAGCGGGTACCTCCTACAATGAGCAGTTCTTC. This codes for CASSPYLGLAGTSYNEQFF.